The 23 T cell receptor beta chains in this list originate from one sample, sequenced in a study of blood T cell repertoires in COVID-19. The method was immunoSEQ multiplex PCR; TCRdb's version includes in-frame clones alone and lacks a portion of them. Of 200,000 to 250,000 clones in the sample, under 90% are singletons; the top ten hold around 4.6%. Material for sequencing was PBMCs or T cells enriched from blood (not recorded which). The receptors here all came from a woman aged 50 to 65 who had been exposed to COVID-19.

The chain recombines TRBV10-3 with TRBJ2-3; D not certain. The CDR3 is 14 amino acids. V lost 0 bases, J lost 2 bases, and 6 bases lay in between. Germline values: CDR1 ENHRY, CDR2 SYGVKD. The CDR3 DNA reads TGTGCCATCAGTGAGTCCGGGTTCACAGATACGCAGTATTTT. Translating gives CAISESGFTDTQYF.

The V and J genes are TRBV29-1 and TRBJ1-5, with TRBD1 matching 9 bases. The CDR3 is made up of 15 amino acids. The germline CDR1 and CDR2 sequences are SQVTM and ANQGSEA. The J segment lost 2 bases and the V segment lost 6 bases, leaving 8 bases of the junction unmatched. CDR3 region: CSVVLQGAGNQPQHF. CDR3 DNA: TGCAGCGTAGTCTTACAGGGGGCGGGCAATCAGCCCCAGCATTTT.

V usage is TRBV9 and J usage is TRBJ2-5; TRBD2 aligns across 11 bases. This CDR3 spans 16 amino acids. V lost 3 bases, J lost 1 base, and 5 bases stayed unmatched. Germline V gene lookup returns CDR1 SGDLS and CDR2 YYNGEE. The CDR3 nucleotides read TGTGCCAGCAGCGAAAAAGGGACTAGCGGCCAAGAGACCCAGTACTTC. This encodes CASSEKGTSGQETQYF.

V and J are TRBV5-6 and TRBJ1-4; TRBD1 matches 7 bases. In germline, CDR1 is SGHDT, CDR2 YYEEEE. V lost 2 bases to trimming and J lost 0 bases; unmatched junction nucleotides: 4. The CDR3 runs to 16 residues. The CDR3 DNA sequence: TGTGCCAGCAGCTTACTAGGGGGCACAACTAATGAAAAACTGTTTTTT. Protein sequence: CASSLLGGTTNEKLFF. The whole variable domain, filled in from reference TRBV5-6 and TRBJ1-4, reads DAGVTQSPTHLIKTRGQQVTLRCSPKSGHDTVSWYQQALGQGPQFIFQYYEEEERQRGNFPDRFSGHQFPNYSSELNVNALLLGDSALYLCASSLLGGTTNEKLFFGSGTQLSVL.

This chain connects TRBV7-2 to TRBJ2-1; 8 positions match TRBD2. The germline CDR1 and CDR2 sequences are SGHTA and FQGNSA. The junction had 9 bases not matched to a gene; V was cut back by 5 bases and J by 3 bases. The CDR3 has 16 amino acids. In nucleotides, the CDR3 is TGTGCCAGCAGCCCGGGGGGACTAGGGGTCTACAATGAGCAGTTCTTC. Translated, it gives CASSPGGLGVYNEQFF.

The chain links TRBV28 to TRBJ1-2; no reliable D call. V was trimmed by 5 bases and J by 6 bases, leaving 13 bases between them. CDR3 length: 13 residues. Germline V gene data show CDR1 as MDHEN and CDR2 as SYDVKM. This CDR3 is CASSPRTAHGYTF. CDR3 nucleotide sequence: TGTGCCAGCAGTCCACGGACTGCCCATGGCTACACCTTC.

The V call is TRBV24-1, the J call TRBJ2-1; 8 bases match TRBD1. V lost 5 bases and J lost 7; bases outside the gene matches: 9. Germline loops: CDR1 KGHDR, CDR2 SFDVKD. This CDR3 is 15 amino acids long. This CDR3 reads CATSGRQGKWNEQFF. CDR3 bases: TGTGCCACCAGTGGGCGACAGGGGAAGTGGAATGAGCAGTTCTTC.

The chain joins TRBV5-8 to TRBJ2-7, with TRBD2 matching over 8 bases. V shed 0 bases and J 3 bases; nucleotides not matched to a gene: 5. Germline CDR1 is SGHTS and CDR2 is YDEGEE. The CDR3 has 15 amino acids. CDR3 nucleotide sequence: TGTGCCAGCAGCTTGGAAGGGACTAGGGGCTACGAGCAGTACTTC. Translated, it gives CASSLEGTRGYEQYF. Complete variable domain (other parts from reference TRBV5-8 and TRBJ2-7): EAGVTQSPTHLIKTRGQQATLRCSPISGHTSVYWYQQALGLGLQFLLWYDEGEERNRGNFPPRFSGRQFPNYSSELNVNALELEDSALYLCASSLEGTRGYEQYFGPGTRLTVT.

The genes are TRBV5-4 and TRBJ2-5; TRBD2 is a possible D gene (5 bases). V gave up 4 bases and J gave up 0 bases, with 16 bases separating them. In germline, CDR1 is SGHNT, CDR2 YYREEE (reference sequence). The CDR3 has 16 residues. Written as DNA, the CDR3 is TGTGCCAGCAGCAAACTAGGAGACCCGTACCAAGAGACCCAGTACTTC. Its translation: CASSKLGDPYQETQYF.

The genes are TRBV19 and TRBJ1-6; D perhaps matches TRBD1 (6 bases). V was pared by 0 bases and J by 6 bases, with 9 bases between. Germline V gives CDR1 LNHDA, CDR2 SQIVND (reference sequence). CDR3 length equals 15 residues. The CDR3 DNA reads TGTGCCAGTAGTATAGATCAGGGGTCTAATTCACCCCTCCACTTT. Protein: CASSIDQGSNSPLHF.

The J gene is TRBJ1-2, the V gene TRBV9; TRBD1 matches 7 bases. The CDR3 length is 16 residues. V shed 4 bases, J shed 0 bases, and the junction held 9 bases outside the gene matches. Looked up from germline, CDR1 is SGDLS and CDR2 is YYNGEE. This CDR3 reads CASSLGQHFTNYGYTF. The CDR3 nucleotides read TGTGCCAGCAGCCTGGGACAGCACTTTACTAACTATGGCTACACCTTC.

The chain uses TRBV18 and TRBJ1-2; D not certain. V lost 6 bases and J lost 8, with 16 bases in between. Germline values: CDR1 KGHSH, CDR2 LQKENI. CDR3 length: 13 amino acids. CDR3 in DNA: TGTGCCAGCTCGATAATAGACGCGGAGGGCTACACCTTC. It yields the protein CASSIIDAEGYTF.

The gene calls are TRBV29-1 and TRBJ2-1, with 16 nucleotides matching TRBD2. V trimming: 3 bases; J trimming: 5 bases; junction bases outside the gene matches: 4. CDR1 and CDR2 from the germline V gene are SQVTM and ANQGSEA. The CDR3 length is 16 residues. The DNA of the CDR3 is TGCAGCGTTGAGGGACTAGCGGGGGGGTCGGACAATGAGCAGTTCTTC. This sequence encodes CSVEGLAGGSDNEQFF.

The chain employs TRBV10-3 and TRBJ2-1; 7 positions agree with TRBD1. Unmatched junction bases numbered 13, after V lost 10 bases and J lost 7 bases. This CDR3 is 14 amino acids long. Germline V gives CDR1 ENHRY, CDR2 SYGVKD. DNA of the CDR3: TGTGCCACATCCACAGGGGCTCCGTTTAATGAGCAGTTCTTC. Its protein is CATSTGAPFNEQFF.

V and J are TRBV21-1 and TRBJ1-1; TRBD1 reflects the table's D call only, with no check against the DNA. TRBV21-1 is listed as a pseudogene. The CDR3 spans 15 residues. In DNA form, the CDR3 reads TGTGCCAGCAGCAAAGCCCGCAGGGTGAACACTGAAGCTTTCTTT. Residues: CASSKARRVNTEAFF.

V is TRBV27 and J is TRBJ2-7, with 8 bases lining up with TRBD1. Germline V lookup: CDR1 MNHEY, CDR2 SMNVEV (reference sequence). CDR3 size: 15 residues. Trimming at V came to 5 bases and at J to 5 bases, leaving 11 bases not matched to a gene. This CDR3 reads CASSKSRQGSNEQYF. The CDR3 DNA reads as TGTGCCAGCAGTAAAAGTCGACAGGGGAGTAACGAGCAGTACTTC.

V usage is TRBV24-1 and J usage is TRBJ2-5; TRBD1 agrees at 8 bases. This CDR3 has 15 residues. Losses at the gene ends were 3 bases for V and 5 bases for J; bases not matched to a gene: 7. The germline V gene has CDR1 KGHDR and CDR2 SFDVKD. CDR3 coding DNA: TGTGCCACCAGTGATCCGGGACAGGTTGGGGAGACCCAGTACTTC. This sequence encodes CATSDPGQVGETQYF.

The rearrangement joins TRBV11-2 to TRBJ1-1; perhaps TRBD1 as D (6 bases). The CDR3 runs to 16 residues. V was trimmed by 5 bases and J by 0 bases, leaving 16 bases between them. Germline CDR1 is SGHAT and CDR2 is FQNNGV. The CDR3 nucleotides read TGTGCCAGCAGCCCCAGAGAAGACAGGTTGAACACTGAAGCTTTCTTT. Its translation is CASSPREDRLNTEAFF.

This clone was recorded only once. J is TRBJ2-5 and V is TRBV5-4; TRBD1 matches 7 bases. The CDR3 is 14 amino acids. Trimming took 3 bases from V and 4 from J; bases not matched to a gene: 6. Germline V CDR1 and CDR2: SGHNT, YYREEE (reference sequence). CDR3 in DNA: TGTGCCAGCAGCTCCCCAGGGGGAGTAGAGACCCAGTACTTC. Protein product: CASSSPGGVETQYF.

The chain uses TRBV10-3 and TRBJ1-1, with 9 bases lining up with TRBD1. The germline V gene has CDR1 ENHRY and CDR2 SYGVKD. This CDR3 has 15 amino acids. After removal of 7 bases from V and 5 bases from J, the junction contained 11 bases not matched to a gene. CDR3 bases: TGTGCCATCAATAGAGCCGGGACAGGGAGGACTGAAGCTTTCTTT. Translating gives CAINRAGTGRTEAFF.

This clone was detected many times. The J gene is TRBJ2-3, the V gene TRBV5-1; 12 nucleotides agree with TRBD2. This CDR3 is built from 16 residues. The germline V gene encodes CDR1 SGHRS and CDR2 YFSETQ. The V segment lost 4 bases and the J segment 5 bases; nucleotides outside the gene matches: 8. The CDR3 nucleotides read TGCGCCAGCAGCCGCCGACTAGCGGGGGAGGTAGATACGCAGTATTTT. It is translated as CASSRRLAGEVDTQYF.

J is TRBJ1-1 and V is TRBV29-1; tentative D call: TRBD1 (5 bases). Germline V lookup: CDR1 SQVTM, CDR2 ANQGSEA. The germline V and J ends were trimmed by 3 bases and 5 bases, with 13 bases remaining between them. The CDR3 consists of 13 residues. CDR3 sequence (DNA): TGCAGCGTTGACCGTCTGGGGCTAACTGAAGCTTTCTTT. Protein: CSVDRLGLTEAFF.

The chain links TRBV15 to TRBJ2-2, with a tentative D call TRBD1 (6 bases). V was shortened by 8 bases and J by 7 bases, with 17 bases between the two germline ends. This CDR3 is built from 14 residues. CDR1 LNHNV and CDR2 YYDKDF come from the germline V gene (reference sequence). CDR3 bases: TGTGCCACCGGGGGCTTCGAAGCTGGCGGGGAGCTGTTTTTT. Amino acids: CATGGFEAGGELFF.